The next 20 T cell receptor beta chains were all read from a single sample in a study of shared clonotypes between healthy human individuals. As defined, naive CD8 cells were CD45RO-negative and positively selected for CCR7, with terminally differentiated effector memory CD45RA+ cells excluded. This table comes from immunoSEQ multiplex PCR, and its TCRdb copy is limited to in-frame clones, with some not included. The sample includes over 2,000,000 clones, over 85% seen only once; the top ten take more than 1.5%. The sequenced sample consisted of naive CD8+ T cells from PBMCs. These receptor sequences come from a man aged 18 to 29 in good health. Some clones in this sample may be carry-over from other donors' samples.

The rearrangement uses TRBV4-1 and TRBJ2-7, with TRBD2 matching over 11 bases. Trimming removed 5 bases from V and 4 bases from J; junction bases left unmatched: 7. In germline, CDR1 is MGHRA, CDR2 YSYEKL. This CDR3 is built from 15 residues. In nucleotides, the CDR3 is TGCGCCAGCAGCGGGCTGGGGACTAGCGGATACGAGCAGTACTTC. It yields the protein CASSGLGTSGYEQYF.

V and J are TRBV7-9 and TRBJ2-1, with TRBD2 identical over 16 bases. CDR1 and CDR2 from the germline V gene are SEHNR and FQNEAQ (reference sequence). The CDR3 is made up of 19 amino acids. The trim removed 2 bases at V and 5 bases at J, leaving 9 bases unmatched. For the CDR3, the DNA is TGTGCCAGCAGCTTACCCCCAGGGACTAGCGGGAGGGTACACAATGAGCAGTTCTTC. This codes for CASSLPPGTSGRVHNEQFF.

The CDR3 spells CASSSHASYEQYF. The CDR3 DNA reads as TGTGCCAGCAGCTCGCATGCTTCCTACGAGCAGTACTTC. The V call is TRBV7-9, the J call TRBJ2-7; D ambiguous. V lost 4 bases and J 1 base, leaving 8 bases between the germline ends. Per germline, CDR1 SEHNR and CDR2 FQNEAQ (reference sequence). CDR3 length equals 13 residues.

The genes are TRBV10-3 and TRBJ2-2, with 14 bases lining up with TRBD2. The CDR3 has 16 amino acids. CDR1 and CDR2 (germline): ENHRY, SYGVKD. V dropped 5 bases and J dropped 4; count of bases not matched to a gene: 3. CDR3 region: CAISIGTSGSTGELFF. Written as DNA, the CDR3 is TGTGCCATCAGTATAGGGACTAGCGGGAGCACCGGGGAGCTGTTTTTT.

The rearrangement joins TRBV19 to TRBJ2-1; 10 bases are shared with TRBD2. This CDR3 comprises 15 residues. V was pared by 5 bases and J by 2 bases, with 3 bases of the junction left unmatched. Germline CDR1 is LNHDA and CDR2 is SQIVND (reference sequence). The chain's CDR3 is CASSEREGPYNEQFF. In nucleotides, the CDR3 is TGTGCCAGTAGTGAGCGGGAGGGGCCCTACAATGAGCAGTTCTTC.

The chain is built from TRBV4-1 and TRBJ2-7, with TRBD2 identical over 7 bases. Germline V CDR1 and CDR2: MGHRA, YSYEKL. V was pared by 1 base and J by 3 bases, with 9 bases of the junction left unmatched. The CDR3 has 16 amino acids. CDR3 bases: TGCGCCAGCAGCCAAGGGGATAGCGGGCACTACTACGAGCAGTACTTC. Translation: CASSQGDSGHYYEQYF.

Concerning this clone itself: This CDR3 is also generated by other DNA sequences in the sample. This chain connects TRBV19 to TRBJ1-1; D gene uncertain. The CDR3 has 15 residues. V shed 2 bases and J shed 0 bases, with 10 bases lying between them. In germline, CDR1 is LNHDA, CDR2 SQIVND (reference sequence). The CDR3: CASSIYGGLNTEAFF. Written as DNA, the CDR3 is TGTGCCAGTAGTATATATGGAGGCTTGAACACTGAAGCTTTCTTT. The entire variable domain, with the rest obtained from reference TRBV19 and TRBJ1-1, is as follows: DGGITQSPKYLFRKEGQNVTLSCEQNLNHDAMYWYRQDPGQGLRLIYYSQIVNDFQKGDIAEGYSVSREKKESFPLTVTSAQKNPTAFYLCASSIYGGLNTEAFFGQGTRLTVV.

The rearrangement links TRBV25-1 to TRBJ2-2; D is undetermined. Germline V lookup: CDR1 MGHDK, CDR2 SYGVNS. V lost 5 bases to trimming and J lost 7 bases, with 11 bases between them. The CDR3 totals 13 residues. CDR3 sequence reads: CASSPGPNGELFF. The CDR3 DNA is TGTGCCAGCAGTCCAGGACCTAACGGGGAGCTGTTTTTT.

The chain couples TRBV28 to TRBJ2-7; TRBD1 is a possible D gene (6 bases). The CDR3 has 15 amino acids. Germline assignment: CDR1 MDHEN and CDR2 SYDVKM. V was pared by 5 bases and J by 2 bases, with 16 bases between. The CDR3 loop is CASSPTLGGTYEQYF. In nucleotides, the CDR3 is TGTGCCAGCAGTCCCACTCTAGGGGGTACCTACGAGCAGTACTTC.

V and J are TRBV5-5 and TRBJ2-7, with a weak D call TRBD1 (5 bases). The CDR3 contains 15 residues. V gave up 0 bases and J gave up 2 bases, with 12 bases separating them. Germline V gives CDR1 SGHKS, CDR2 YYEKEE (reference sequence). The CDR3 protein is CASSLGRGLTYEQYF. The CDR3 nucleotides read TGTGCCAGCAGCTTGGGTAGGGGTCTCACCTACGAGCAGTACTTC.

This clone appeared a single time. V usage is TRBV5-5 and J usage is TRBJ2-7; 7 bases map to TRBD1. The CDR3 loop spans 13 amino acids. CDR1 and CDR2 from the germline V gene are SGHKS and YYEKEE (reference sequence). V gave up 4 bases and J gave up 3 bases; unmatched junction bases: 4. As DNA, the CDR3 is TGTGCCAGCAGCCCTACAGGGGTCTACGAGCAGTACTTC. It yields the protein CASSPTGVYEQYF.

The CDR3 is CATSSPSEGLGNEQFF. CDR3 sequence (DNA): TGTGCCACCAGCAGTCCCTCTGAGGGCCTGGGCAATGAGCAGTTCTTC. The V gene is TRBV15, the J gene TRBJ2-1; tentative D call: TRBD2 (5 bases). CDR1 is LNHNV, CDR2 YYDKDF, per germline (reference sequence). This CDR3 is 16 amino acids long. Deletions cut 3 bases from V and 6 bases from J, with 18 bases between.

On this clone: This CDR3 is also generated by other DNA sequences in the sample. J is TRBJ1-5 and V is TRBV27, with D tentatively TRBD1 (6 bases). Germline V gene lookup returns CDR1 MNHEY and CDR2 SMNVEV (reference sequence). With 3 bases removed from V and 6 bases from J, the gap between germline ends came to 12 bases. The CDR3 consists of 14 residues. This CDR3 reads CASSFGGRGQPQHF. CDR3 DNA sequence: TGTGCCAGCAGTTTTGGGGGCCGGGGTCAGCCCCAGCATTTT.

The chain is built from TRBV7-9 and TRBJ2-6; no clear D. Trimming took 7 bases from V and 0 from J, leaving 7 bases between them. Germline values: CDR1 SEHNR, CDR2 FQNEAQ (reference sequence). This CDR3 region has 14 residues. For the CDR3, the DNA is TGTGCCAGCAAAGACGGCTCTGGGGCCAACGTCCTGACTTTC. Amino acids: CASKDGSGANVLTF. The entire variable domain, with the rest obtained from reference TRBV7-9 and TRBJ2-6, is as follows: DTGVSQNPRHKITKRGQNVTFRCDPISEHNRLYWYRQTLGQGPEFLTYFQNEAQLEKSRLLSDRFSAERPKGSFSTLEIQRTEQGDSAMYLCASKDGSGANVLTFGAGSRLTVL.

The V gene is TRBV7-9, the J gene TRBJ1-2; D may be TRBD1 (6 bases). CDR1 and CDR2 (germline): SEHNR, FQNEAQ (reference sequence). V gave up 8 bases and J gave up 4 bases, with 14 bases separating them. This CDR3 comprises 13 residues. The CDR3 region is CASGGQLRYGYTF. CDR3 bases: TGTGCCAGCGGCGGACAGTTACGCTATGGCTACACCTTC.

This clone appeared a single time. The chain carries TRBV7-8 and TRBJ2-5, with no clear D. Trimming removed 4 bases from V and 2 bases from J, with 14 bases in between. The CDR3 has 15 amino acids. Germline-derived CDR1 and CDR2 are SGHVS and FQNEAQ. CDR3 in amino acids: CASSSTMGQQETQYF. The CDR3 DNA reads TGTGCCAGCAGCTCGACAATGGGCCAACAAGAGACCCAGTACTTC.

V gene TRBV27 combines with J gene TRBJ2-7; D may be TRBD1 (5 bases). Trimming took 5 bases from V and 0 from J, leaving 17 bases between them. Germline-derived CDR1 and CDR2 are MNHEY and SMNVEV (reference sequence). The CDR3 totals 16 residues. The CDR3 bases are TGTGCCAGCAGTCCTTCGGTAGGGGCCCTCTCCTACGAGCAGTACTTC. Its translation: CASSPSVGALSYEQYF.

The J gene is TRBJ2-4, the V gene TRBV11-2, with 7 bases matching TRBD1. Germline loops: CDR1 SGHAT, CDR2 FQNNGV. There are 18 residues in the CDR3. The V segment lost 1 base and the J segment 0 bases; nucleotides outside the gene matches: 9. The CDR3 DNA follows: TGTGCCAGCAGCTTAGGGACAGGAAAACCTTTAGCCAAAAACATTCAGTACTTC. Its translation is CASSLGTGKPLAKNIQYF. The full variable domain, its missing parts supplied by reference TRBV11-2 and TRBJ2-4, is EAGVAQSPRYKIIEKRQSVAFWCNPISGHATLYWYQQILGQGPKLLIQFQNNGVVDDSQLPKDRFSAERLKGVDSTLKIQPAKLEDSAVYLCASSLGTGKPLAKNIQYFGAGTRLSVL.

This chain links TRBV7-9 with TRBJ2-2; 11 bases line up with TRBD1. Germline assignment: CDR1 SEHNR and CDR2 FQNEAQ (reference sequence). CDR3 length equals 16 residues. Germline trimming cut 4 bases from V and 7 bases from J; bases unmatched to any gene: 8. CDR3 nucleotide sequence: TGTGCCAGCAGCTCGACGGACAGGGGGCGTCACGGGGAGCTGTTTTTT. It encodes CASSSTDRGRHGELFF.

This clone appeared once. J is TRBJ1-5 and V is TRBV5-6, with 11 bases fitting TRBD1. CDR1 and CDR2 from the germline V gene are SGHDT and YYEEEE. The J segment lost 2 bases and the V segment lost 2 bases, leaving 9 bases of the junction unmatched. This CDR3 is 18 amino acids long. CDR3 sequence reads: CASSFTGTGGEGNQPQHF. As DNA, the CDR3 is TGTGCCAGCAGCTTCACCGGGACAGGGGGGGAGGGCAATCAGCCCCAGCATTTT. Together with reference TRBV5-6 and TRBJ1-5, the CDR3 gives the full variable domain: DAGVTQSPTHLIKTRGQQVTLRCSPKSGHDTVSWYQQALGQGPQFIFQYYEEEERQRGNFPDRFSGHQFPNYSSELNVNALLLGDSALYLCASSFTGTGGEGNQPQHFGDGTRLSIL.